This T cell receptor (beta chain) was obtained from a study of T cells after yellow fever vaccination. About the research overall: In the case of low-cell-number fractions, SMART-Seq v4 Ultra Low Input was used for preparation. Whole-study findings and limits: It was a small share of clonotypes that appeared in both CD4 and CD8 compartments. Compared with primary, the secondary response was weaker and peaked at day 5, not 15.

The V end lost 8 bases, the J end lost 4 bases, and 24 bases lay between the germline ends. This CDR3 comprises 16 residues. Template-switching 5'RACE yielded the TCR cDNA; a universal primer site and UMIs were added in the process. TCRdb processed the 5' RACE reads anew with MiXCR; each CDR3 protein has one entry. The data contain around 70,000 distinct CDR3 sequences, approximately 6.5% of them singletons. With regard to this clonotype: The antigen remains undetermined.

V is TRBV5-3 and J is TRBJ1-1; D possibly corresponds to TRBD1 (6 bases). TRBV5-3 is assigned to the ORF class and has an uncertain function. This TCR came from a man in his late teens or twenties who received the YFV17D yellow fever vaccine. The sample consisted of CD8+ T cells sorted from PBMCs, taken about 5 days after the first yellow fever vaccination. The CDR3 nucleotides are TGTGCCAGCGGCCCAGCGCGGTCCGGGGGCACCACTGAAGCTTTCTTT. Protein: CASGPARSGGTTEAFF.